Listed below are T cell receptor beta chains from one sample, sequenced in a study of STAT5B mutations in CD4+ large granular lymphocyte leukemia. Generated by immunoSEQ multiplex PCR, the TCRdb table keeps only in-frame clones and is missing some. In the table there are approximately 32,000 clones, less than 70% of which are singletons. Material: CD4+ T cells from blood buffy coats. These receptors were collected from a human donor in good health. Each CDR3 is given with its conserved first and last residue. D genes are given only for firm matches. Size tells how often a clone was seen (once, few, many) or the class of an expanded clone, and some rows leave it out.

clone size	J gene	V gene	D gene	CDR3 DNA	CDR3 protein
few	TRBJ2-7	TRBV2	NA	TGTGCCAGCGGGACACAAACCTACGAGCAGTACTTC	CASGTQTYEQYF
NA	TRBJ1-2	TRBV30	TRBD1	TGTGCCTGGATAAGGGACAGAACCCTTAACTATGGCTACACCTTC	CAWIRDRTLNYGYTF
few	TRBJ1-3	TRBV5-1	NA	TGCGCCAGCAGCTCCTTTGGCGACTCTGGAAACACCATATATTTT	CASSSFGDSGNTIYF
once	TRBJ1-5	TRBV19	NA	TGTGCCAGTAGTATGGCACTTAATCAGCCCCAGCATTTT	CASSMALNQPQHF
NA	TRBJ2-6	TRBV6-5	NA	TGTGCCAGCACCTCCTCTGGGGCCAACGTCCTGACTTTC	CASTSSGANVLTF
NA	TRBJ2-1	TRBV5-6	TRBD2	TGTGCCAGCAGCCCCCCTAGCGGGGCCTACAATGAGCAGTTCTTC	CASSPPSGAYNEQFF
few	TRBJ1-4	TRBV7-9	TRBD1	TGTGCCAGCAGCCTGACAGGGCCTAATGAAAAACTGTTTTTT	CASSLTGPNEKLFF
NA	TRBJ2-1	TRBV5-4	NA	TGTGCCAGCGGTAACGACATCCCCAGGTTCTTC	CASGNDIPRFF
NA	TRBJ1-2	TRBV7-9	TRBD1	TGTGCCAGCAGCTATTCTCCCTACAGGGGGCTTTCCTATGGCTACACCTTC	CASSYSPYRGLSYGYTF
NA	TRBJ2-3	TRBV7-2	NA	TGTGCCAGCAGCTTAGTAGGCAGGGCAGATACGCAGTATTTT	CASSLVGRADTQYF
NA	TRBJ1-6	TRBV5-1	NA	TGCGCCAGCAGCTTGAGGGCCGCCTATAATTCACCCCTCCACTTT	CASSLRAAYNSPLHF
few	TRBJ1-4	TRBV9	NA	TGTGCCAGCAGCGTGAATCCTTTAAGGGGCTCGGAGGATGAAAAACTGTTTTTT	CASSVNPLRGSEDEKLFF
NA	TRBJ2-7	TRBV28	NA	TGTGCCAGCAGTTTGAGGACGGAAGGCTACGAGCAGTACTTC	CASSLRTEGYEQYF
NA	TRBJ2-5	TRBV4-1	TRBD2	TGCGCCAGCAGCCCAGGACTAGCGGGGGGAGAGACCCAGTACTTC	CASSPGLAGGETQYF
NA	TRBJ1-2	TRBV6-4	TRBD1	TGTGCCAGCAGTCCCCAGGGGGGGGTGCTTAACTATGGCTACACCTTC	CASSPQGGVLNYGYTF
NA	TRBJ2-5	TRBV7-2	TRBD1	TGTGCCAGCAGCCCGACAGGGGGCACCCCCGTTGAGACCCAGTACTTC	CASSPTGGTPVETQYF
NA	TRBJ2-6	TRBV27	NA	TGTGCCAGCAGTTTGAGGCCTCTCGGGGCCAACGTCCTGACTTTC	CASSLRPLGANVLTF
NA	TRBJ1-4	TRBV19	NA	TGTGCCAGTAGTATAAGAACAGGGTCTAGGGGTGAAAAACTGTTTTTT	CASSIRTGSRGEKLFF
NA	TRBJ2-3	TRBV4-2	NA	TGTGCCAGCAGCCAAGATTCCGGAGGGGACTCCTTTGGGTATTTT	CASSQDSGGDSFGYF
NA	TRBJ1-5	TRBV6-5	NA	TGTGCCAGCAGTCGGGGGGGGAGCAATCAGCCCCAGCATTTT	CASSRGGSNQPQHF
NA	TRBJ2-7	TRBV11-3	TRBD2	TGTGCCAGCAGCCCTGGACTAGCGGGGGCCTACGAGCAGTACTTC	CASSPGLAGAYEQYF
NA	TRBJ2-7	TRBV5-6	NA	TGTGCCAGCAGCCTGGTCAGGTCGGAGCAGTACTTC	CASSLVRSEQYF
NA	TRBJ2-3	TRBV9	NA	TGTGCCAGCGGGCGGGACACAGATACGCAGTATTTT	CASGRDTDTQYF
NA	TRBJ2-2	TRBV5-1	NA	TGCGCCAGCAGCCCCACTCTTACGAACACCGGGGAGCTGTTTTTT	CASSPTLTNTGELFF
NA	TRBJ1-2	TRBV2	NA	TGTGCCAGCAGTGAGGGAGCGAACTATGGCTACACCTTC	CASSEGANYGYTF
NA	TRBJ2-3	TRBV18	TRBD2	TGTGCCAGCTCAAGTCTAGCGGGGGACACAGATACGCAGTATTTT	CASSSLAGDTDTQYF
once	TRBJ2-3	TRBV12-5	TRBD1	TGTGCTAGTGGTTTCGGGACAGGGGGAGCAGATACGCAGTATTTT	CASGFGTGGADTQYF
NA	TRBJ1-1	TRBV29-1	NA	TGCAGCGTTTGGAGGGGTTCGCACACTGAAGCTTTCTTT	CSVWRGSHTEAFF
NA	TRBJ2-7	TRBV6-5	TRBD1	TGTGCCAGCGCCCCAAACAGGGGTAGTTCCTACGAGCAGTACTTC	CASAPNRGSSYEQYF
NA	TRBJ2-7	TRBV13	TRBD2	TGTGCCAGCAGCACGGGACTAGCGGGGGAAGGTTACGAGCAGTACTTC	CASSTGLAGEGYEQYF
NA	TRBJ1-5	TRBV28	NA	TGTGCCAGCCGAGGGAATAGCAATCAGCCCCAGCATTTT	CASRGNSNQPQHF
NA	TRBJ1-5	TRBV28	TRBD1	TGTGCCAGCAGTTTAATTGGGACAGGGTTTCAGCCCCAGCATTTT	CASSLIGTGFQPQHF
NA	TRBJ1-6	TRBV10-2	NA	TGCGCCACCGCTCGGGGGGGGACCTATAATTCACCCCTCCACTTT	CATARGGTYNSPLHF